A single TCR beta chain is shown here with its context. The sample comes from a study of T-cell reconstitution after alpha-beta-depleted transplantation in children. The TCRbeta library was prepared with unique molecular identifiers. TCRdb itself ran the PCR reads through MiXCR, one entry per CDR3 protein. The sample holds 400,000 to 500,000 distinct CDR3 sequences, approximately 10% seen once. Germline V lookup: CDR1 SGHTA, CDR2 FQGTGA. After removal of 4 bases from V and 6 bases from J, the junction contained 8 bases not matched to a gene. This CDR3 contains 16 residues. The J gene is TRBJ2-3, the V gene TRBV7-3; TRBD2 agrees at 12 bases. The sample in question was PBMCs from the stem cell graft donor, obtained from the stem cell graft. This sequence was found in a human donor who donated a stem cell graft to a child with acute myeloid leukemia. CDR3 in amino acids: CASSSGLAGSRDTQYF. CDR3 nucleotide sequence: TGTGCCAGCAGCTCGGGACTAGCGGGTTCGAGGGATACGCAGTATTTT.